The subject of this entry is one TCR beta chain. The sample comes from a study of blood T cell repertoires in COVID-19. The overall study: Researchers got acute and convalescent COVID-19 samples from the United States, Italy and Spain. Sample material is recorded as cDNA or gDNA derived from T cells, B-cell-depleted T cells, or PBMCs.

From germline, CDR1 is LNHDA and CDR2 SQIVND (reference sequence). With 6 bases clipped from V and 5 bases from J, the junction kept 4 bases outside the gene matches. The CDR3 has 13 residues. Per the original data handling: It was from reference gene primer amplification that nucleated cell counts were estimated. TCRdb's copy holds only in-frame clones and misses some; the assay was immunoSEQ multiplex PCR. The V and J calls and the clone size are those of that table, but D and trimming were determined from the DNA. The data show 90,000 to 110,000 clones, around 81% seen once. The source material was peripheral blood. The sequence was obtained from a man at least 80 years old with acute or convalescent COVID-19. This rearrangement joins TRBV19 to TRBJ2-7; 10 nucleotides align to TRBD1. The CDR3 sequence is CASSRDRGDEQYF. The CDR3 DNA is TGTGCCAGTAGCAGGGACAGGGGTGACGAGCAGTACTTC.